The rows below give T cell receptor beta chains drawn from one sample of a study of T cell responses to AZD1222 COVID-19 vaccine. Profiling relied on immunoSEQ multiplex PCR, and the TCRdb table lists in-frame clones only, not all of them. The table lists roughly 130,000 clones, 88% of them singletons. The sample was peripheral blood, taken on day 0 of AZD1222 vaccination. These receptors all stem from an adult in good health. CDR3s include the opening cysteine and the closing phenylalanine or tryptophan. Each record gives: V gene, D gene, J gene, clone size, CDR3 protein, CDR3 DNA. D genes are given only for firm matches. A clone size is listed for some rows: how often the clone was seen (once, few, many), or a class if it is expanded.

v_call: TRBV5-8; d_call: TRBD1; j_call: TRBJ1-4; clone_size: -; cdr3_aa: CASSPGQGDNEKLFF; cdr3_nt: TGTGCCAGCAGCCCCGGACAGGGGGACAATGAAAAACTGTTTTTT
v_call: TRBV12-5; d_call: TRBD2; j_call: TRBJ2-1; clone_size: few; cdr3_aa: CASGLVTGAGGPQSFYNEQFF; cdr3_nt: TGTGCTAGTGGTTTGGTTACCGGCGCGGGGGGGCCCCAAAGTTTCTACAATGAGCAGTTCTTC
v_call: TRBV29-1; d_call: -; j_call: TRBJ1-1; clone_size: -; cdr3_aa: CSAVNTEAFF; cdr3_nt: TGCAGCGCGGTGAACACTGAAGCTTTCTTT
v_call: TRBV20-1; d_call: -; j_call: TRBJ2-1; clone_size: -; cdr3_aa: CSARDNEQFF; cdr3_nt: TGCAGTGCTAGAGACAATGAGCAGTTCTTC
v_call: TRBV19; d_call: -; j_call: TRBJ2-7; clone_size: once; cdr3_aa: CASSIGRGSYEQYF; cdr3_nt: TGTGCCAGTAGTATAGGCAGGGGTTCCTACGAGCAGTACTTC
v_call: TRBV5-4; d_call: TRBD2; j_call: TRBJ2-7; clone_size: -; cdr3_aa: CASSLQRSGSSYEQYF; cdr3_nt: TGTGCCAGCAGCTTGCAGAGGAGCGGGAGCTCCTACGAGCAGTACTTC
v_call: TRBV10-3; d_call: -; j_call: TRBJ1-1; clone_size: -; cdr3_aa: CAISEFKGDTEAFF; cdr3_nt: TGTGCCATCAGTGAATTCAAGGGGGACACTGAAGCTTTCTTT
v_call: TRBV7-9; d_call: -; j_call: TRBJ1-1; clone_size: -; cdr3_aa: CASSLGGRMNTEAFF; cdr3_nt: TGTGCCAGCAGCTTAGGGGGACGGATGAACACTGAAGCTTTCTTT
v_call: TRBV7-9; d_call: -; j_call: TRBJ2-7; clone_size: -; cdr3_aa: CASSLGGVRGVTYEQYF; cdr3_nt: TGTGCCAGCAGCTTGGGCGGTGTCCGGGGAGTAACCTACGAGCAGTACTTC
v_call: TRBV4-1; d_call: -; j_call: TRBJ1-2; clone_size: -; cdr3_aa: CASSQEIGVGYTF; cdr3_nt: TGCGCCAGCAGCCAAGAAATCGGGGTTGGCTACACCTTC
v_call: TRBV18; d_call: -; j_call: TRBJ1-2; clone_size: -; cdr3_aa: CASSPPNTGANYGYTF; cdr3_nt: TGTGCCAGCTCACCACCGAATACAGGAGCTAACTATGGCTACACCTTC
v_call: TRBV18; d_call: -; j_call: TRBJ1-2; clone_size: -; cdr3_aa: CASSPGGDPGYTF; cdr3_nt: TGTGCCAGCTCACCGGGGGGGGATCCTGGCTACACCTTC
v_call: TRBV7-2; d_call: -; j_call: TRBJ1-3; clone_size: -; cdr3_aa: CASSSGLYSGNTIYF; cdr3_nt: TGTGCCAGCAGCTCGGGACTGTACTCTGGAAACACCATATATTTT